A single sample is the source of the 7 T cell receptor beta chains below, sequenced in a study of blood T cell repertoires in COVID-19. The table came from immunoSEQ multiplex PCR; TCRdb's copy has only in-frame clones and leaves some out. The sample consists of hundreds of thousands of clones, approximately 91% of them appearing once. Sequencing was carried out using peripheral blood. All receptors come from a woman in her 70s with COVID-19, enrolled during active disease.

The chain recombines TRBV2 with TRBJ1-2; D is perhaps TRBD1 (6 bases). Germline assignment: CDR1 SNHLY and CDR2 FYNNEI. This CDR3 spans 14 amino acids. V lost 7 bases, J lost 6 bases, and 18 bases lay in between. CDR3 loop: CASKGDGQLHGYTF. The CDR3 DNA sequence: TGTGCCAGCAAGGGGGACGGACAGCTACATGGCTACACCTTC.

The chain is built from TRBV20-1 and TRBJ2-7; 9 bases map to TRBD1. The germline V gene has CDR1 DFQATT and CDR2 SNEGSKA (reference sequence). This CDR3 comprises 14 residues. V lost 3 bases to trimming and J lost 7 bases; unmatched junction nucleotides: 10. This chain's CDR3 is CSASPGQGLREQYF. The CDR3 DNA sequence: TGCAGTGCTAGTCCGGGACAGGGTCTGCGAGAGCAGTACTTC.

This chain uses TRBV27 with TRBJ2-7; TRBD1 matches at 7 bases. The CDR3 extends over 16 amino acids. The germline CDR1 and CDR2 sequences are MNHEY and SMNVEV (reference sequence). J gave up 3 bases and V 5 bases, and 13 bases lay outside the gene matches. The CDR3 is CASSSQGGEKVYEQYF. The CDR3 DNA is TGTGCCAGCAGTAGTCAAGGGGGCGAAAAGGTCTACGAGCAGTACTTC.

With respect to this clone: The junction and the germline gene differ at one end; a read error may be behind it. This rearrangement joins TRBV30 to TRBJ1-5; TRBD1 matches at 9 bases. CDR3 length: 13 residues. Germline CDR1 is GTSNPN and CDR2 is SVGIG (reference sequence). CDR3 bases: TGTGCCTGGAGTGTATCGGCGGACAGGGGTGTTTTTTTT. Protein sequence: CAWSVSADRGVFF.

The CDR3 nucleotides are TGTGCCAGCAGTTCTCCCGGGGAGAACACCGGGGAGCTGTTTTTT. Encoded protein: CASSSPGENTGELFF. The V and J genes are TRBV6-2 or TRBV6-3 and TRBJ2-2; tentatively, D is TRBD2 (5 bases). In germline, CDR1 is MNHEY, CDR2 SVGEGT. The CDR3 runs 15 residues. The V end lost 4 bases, the J end lost 1 base, and 10 bases lay between the germline ends.

Notes on this clone: Other DNA sequences from this sample encode an identical CDR3 as well. The genes are TRBV11-2 and TRBJ1-4; D possibly corresponds to TRBD1 (5 bases). Germline V gene lookup returns CDR1 SGHAT and CDR2 FQNNGV. The ends were cut back, 1 base at V and 4 bases at J, with 10 bases in the middle. The CDR3 totals 15 residues. The CDR3 spells CASSLGRGYNEKLFF. In DNA form, the CDR3 reads TGTGCCAGCAGCTTAGGACGGGGGTATAATGAAAAACTGTTTTTT.

This chain uses TRBV27 with TRBJ2-1; perhaps TRBD1 as D (5 bases). Germline V lookup: CDR1 MNHEY, CDR2 SMNVEV (reference sequence). The CDR3 length is 11 residues. V shed 3 bases and J shed 10 bases, with 7 bases lying between them. CDR3 loop: CASSFGQEQFF. CDR3 nucleotide sequence: TGTGCCAGCAGTTTCGGACAAGAGCAGTTCTTC.